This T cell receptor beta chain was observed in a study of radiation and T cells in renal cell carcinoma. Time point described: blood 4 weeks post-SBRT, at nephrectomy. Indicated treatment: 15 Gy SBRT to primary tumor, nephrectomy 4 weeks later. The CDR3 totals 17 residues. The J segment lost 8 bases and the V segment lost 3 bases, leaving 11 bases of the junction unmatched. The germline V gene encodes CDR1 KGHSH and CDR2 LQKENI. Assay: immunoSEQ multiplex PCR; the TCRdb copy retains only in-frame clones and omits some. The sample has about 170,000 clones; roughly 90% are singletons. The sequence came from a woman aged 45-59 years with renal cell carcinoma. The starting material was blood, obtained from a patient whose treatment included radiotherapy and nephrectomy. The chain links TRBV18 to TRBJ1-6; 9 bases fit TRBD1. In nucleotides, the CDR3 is TGTGCCAGCTCACCGCTTGCCCCGGGACAGGGTTATTCACCCCTCCACTTT. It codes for CASSPLAPGQGYSPLHF.